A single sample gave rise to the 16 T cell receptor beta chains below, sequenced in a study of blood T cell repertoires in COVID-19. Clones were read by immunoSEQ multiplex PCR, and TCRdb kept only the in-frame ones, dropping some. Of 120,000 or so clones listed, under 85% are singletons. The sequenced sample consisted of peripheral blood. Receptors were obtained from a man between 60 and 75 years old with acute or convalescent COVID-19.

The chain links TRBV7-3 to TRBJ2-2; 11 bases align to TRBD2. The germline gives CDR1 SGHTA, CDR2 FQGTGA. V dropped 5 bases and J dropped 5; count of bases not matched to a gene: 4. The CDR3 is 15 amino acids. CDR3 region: CASSPSSGRTGELFF. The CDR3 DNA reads TGTGCCAGCAGCCCGTCTAGCGGGAGGACCGGGGAGCTGTTTTTT.

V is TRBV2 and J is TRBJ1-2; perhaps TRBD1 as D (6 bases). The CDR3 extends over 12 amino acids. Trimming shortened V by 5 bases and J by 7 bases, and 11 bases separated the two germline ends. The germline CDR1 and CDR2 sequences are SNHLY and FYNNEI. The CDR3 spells CASSTGYFGYTF. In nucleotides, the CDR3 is TGTGCCAGCAGTACAGGGTATTTTGGCTACACCTTC.

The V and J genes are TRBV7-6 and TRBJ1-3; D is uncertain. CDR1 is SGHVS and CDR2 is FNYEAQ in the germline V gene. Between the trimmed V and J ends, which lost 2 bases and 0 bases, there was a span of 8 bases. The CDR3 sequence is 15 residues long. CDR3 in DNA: TGTGCCAGCAGCTTACACCTTAGCTCTGGAAACACCATATATTTT. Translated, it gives CASSLHLSSGNTIYF.

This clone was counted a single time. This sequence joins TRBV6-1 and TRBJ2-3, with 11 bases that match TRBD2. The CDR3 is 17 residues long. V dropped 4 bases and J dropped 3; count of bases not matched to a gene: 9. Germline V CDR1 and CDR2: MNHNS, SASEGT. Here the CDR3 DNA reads TGTGCCAGCAGTGCGGGACTAGCGGCGGGGATGACAGATACGCAGTATTTT. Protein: CASSAGLAAGMTDTQYF.

The CDR3 here is CATSEGQGVGKLFF. The CDR3 coding sequence is TGTGCCACCAGCGAGGGACAGGGAGTCGGAAAACTGTTTTTT. The rearrangement links TRBV15 to TRBJ1-4, with 9 bases matching TRBD1. The germline V gene has CDR1 LNHNV and CDR2 YYDKDF (reference sequence). This CDR3 comprises 14 residues. V lost 5 bases and J lost 10; bases outside the gene matches: 8.

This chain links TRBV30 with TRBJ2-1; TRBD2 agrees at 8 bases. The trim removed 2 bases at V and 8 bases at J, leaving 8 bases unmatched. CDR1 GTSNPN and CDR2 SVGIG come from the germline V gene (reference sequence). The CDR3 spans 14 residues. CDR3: CAWSSGTRPHEQFF. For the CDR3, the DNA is TGTGCCTGGAGTTCCGGGACTAGACCCCATGAGCAGTTCTTC. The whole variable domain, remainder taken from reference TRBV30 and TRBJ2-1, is SQTIHQWPATLVQPVGSPLSLECTVEGTSNPNLYWYRQAAGRGLQLLFYSVGIGQISSEVPQNLSASRPQDRQFILSSKKLLLSDSGFYLCAWSSGTRPHEQFFGPGTRLTVL.

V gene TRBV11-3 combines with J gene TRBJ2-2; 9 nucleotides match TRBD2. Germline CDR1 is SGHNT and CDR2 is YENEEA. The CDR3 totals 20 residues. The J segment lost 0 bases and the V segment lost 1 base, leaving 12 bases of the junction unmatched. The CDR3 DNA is TGTGCCAGCAGCTTAGCCCCCTCCGAGGCGGGAGGGCCGAACACCGGGGAGCTGTTTTTT. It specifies CASSLAPSEAGGPNTGELFF.

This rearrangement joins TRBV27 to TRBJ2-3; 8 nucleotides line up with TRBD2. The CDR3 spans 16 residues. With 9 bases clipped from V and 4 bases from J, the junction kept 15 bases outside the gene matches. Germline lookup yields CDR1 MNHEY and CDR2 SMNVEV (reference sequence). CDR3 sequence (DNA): TGTGCCAGTAGCCCCCTTCGGGGGGGCAAAGCAGATACGCAGTATTTT. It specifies CASSPLRGGKADTQYF.

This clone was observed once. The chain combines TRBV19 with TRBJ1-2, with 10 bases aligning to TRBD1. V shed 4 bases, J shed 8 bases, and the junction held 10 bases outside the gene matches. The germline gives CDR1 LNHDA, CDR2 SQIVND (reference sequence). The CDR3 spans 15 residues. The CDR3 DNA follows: TGTGCCAGTAGTAAGGCCGAGACAGGGGGCCGGGGCTACACCTTC. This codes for CASSKAETGGRGYTF. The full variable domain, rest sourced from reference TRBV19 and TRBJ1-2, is DGGITQSPKYLFRKEGQNVTLSCEQNLNHDAMYWYRQDPGQGLRLIYYSQIVNDFQKGDIAEGYSVSREKKESFPLTVTSAQKNPTAFYLCASSKAETGGRGYTFGSGTRLTVV.

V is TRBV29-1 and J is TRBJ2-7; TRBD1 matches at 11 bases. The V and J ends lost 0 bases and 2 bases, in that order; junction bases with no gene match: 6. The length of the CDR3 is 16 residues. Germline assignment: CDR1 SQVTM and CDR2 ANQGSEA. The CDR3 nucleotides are TGCAGCGTTGAAGATTTCGGGACAGGGGGGGCCTACGAGCAGTACTTC. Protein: CSVEDFGTGGAYEQYF.

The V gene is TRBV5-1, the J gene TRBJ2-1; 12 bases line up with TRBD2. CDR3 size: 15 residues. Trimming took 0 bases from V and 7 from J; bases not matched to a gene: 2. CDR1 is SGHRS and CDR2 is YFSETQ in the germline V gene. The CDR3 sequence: CASSLGLAGANEQFF. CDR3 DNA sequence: TGCGCCAGCAGCTTGGGACTAGCGGGAGCTAATGAGCAGTTCTTC.

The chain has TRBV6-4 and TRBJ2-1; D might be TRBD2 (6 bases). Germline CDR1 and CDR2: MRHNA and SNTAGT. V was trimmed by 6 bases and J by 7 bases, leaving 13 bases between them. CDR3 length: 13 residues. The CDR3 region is CASSLSGENEQFF. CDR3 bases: TGTGCCAGCAGCCTCTCGGGGGAGAATGAGCAGTTCTTC.

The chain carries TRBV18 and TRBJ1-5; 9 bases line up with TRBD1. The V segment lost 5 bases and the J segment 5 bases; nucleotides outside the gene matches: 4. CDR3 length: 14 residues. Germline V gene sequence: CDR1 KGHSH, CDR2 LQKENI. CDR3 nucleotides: TGTGCCAGCTCATCCACAGGGGGCGATCAGCCCCAGCATTTT. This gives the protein CASSSTGGDQPQHF.

The chain's CDR3 is CASSLRQGSEKLFF. CDR3 DNA: TGCGCCAGCAGCTTGAGGCAGGGCAGTGAAAAACTGTTTTTT. The gene calls are TRBV5-1 and TRBJ1-4; maybe TRBD1 (5 bases). The CDR3 sequence is 14 residues long. The V end lost 1 base, the J end lost 7 bases, and 11 bases lay between the germline ends. In germline, CDR1 is SGHRS, CDR2 YFSETQ.

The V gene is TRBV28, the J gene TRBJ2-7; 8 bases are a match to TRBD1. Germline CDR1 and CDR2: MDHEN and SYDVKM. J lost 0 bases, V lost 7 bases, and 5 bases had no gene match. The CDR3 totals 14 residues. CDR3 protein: CASKDRGPSYEQYF. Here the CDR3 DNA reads TGTGCCAGCAAAGACAGGGGCCCCTCCTACGAGCAGTACTTC.

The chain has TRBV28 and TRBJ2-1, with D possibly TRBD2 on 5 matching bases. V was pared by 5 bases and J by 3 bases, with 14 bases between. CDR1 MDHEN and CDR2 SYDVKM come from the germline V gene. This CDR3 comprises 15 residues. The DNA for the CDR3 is TGTGCCAGCAGTACATCGAGGGAACTCTACAATGAGCAGTTCTTC. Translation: CASSTSRELYNEQFF. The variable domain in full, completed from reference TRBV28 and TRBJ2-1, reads DVKVTQSSRYLVKRTGEKVFLECVQDMDHENMFWYRQDPGLGLRLIYFSYDVKMKEKGDIPEGYSVSREKKERFSLILESASTNQTSMYLCASSTSRELYNEQFFGPGTRLTVL.